This T cell receptor (beta chain) was documented in a study of T-cell reconstitution after alpha-beta-depleted transplantation in children. As it was prepared, the TCRbeta library received unique molecular identifiers. TCRdb independently ran MiXCR on the PCR reads; one entry per CDR3 protein. The repertoire consists of some 830,000 distinct CDR3 sequences, with around 17% occurring once and the leading ten covering under 6%. CDR3 length: 17 amino acids. Germline V CDR1 and CDR2: SGHRS, YFSETQ. The V end lost 4 bases, the J end lost 2 bases, and 19 bases lay between the germline ends. V is TRBV5-1 and J is TRBJ2-4; a possible D gene is TRBD1 (6 bases). This receptor was obtained from a male patient younger than 18 who had a stem cell transplant for acute lymphoblastic leukemia, so the T cells may come from the graft donor. The input for sequencing was PBMCs, mostly from graft donor cells, taken 360 days after TCRalphabeta/CD19-depleted stem cell transplant. CDR3 nucleotides: TGCGCCAGCAGCCCCCGGGACACTCCTCGTCCCAAAAACATTCAGTACTTC. Its protein product is CASSPRDTPRPKNIQYF.